This T cell receptor beta chain was documented in a study of CD8 T cells in Susac syndrome. Germline V CDR1 and CDR2: LGHDT, YNNKEL (reference sequence). CDR3 length equals 12 residues. V dropped 0 bases and J dropped 15 bases, with 12 bases sitting between them. Random hexamers were used to reverse transcribe roughly 0.45 to 1 ug of RNA. Multiplex PCR with immunoSEQ amplified the TCR beta CDR3 across 54 Vbeta and 13 Jbeta. Each CDR3 protein gets one entry after TCRdb re-called the immunoSEQ multiplex PCR reads with MiXCR. The table has about 210,000 distinct CDR3 sequences, nearly 97% seen once. What was sequenced was CD4+ T cells from PBMCs. The chain carries TRBV3-1 and TRBJ2-1; D unclear. This receptor was identified in a human donor with multiple sclerosis. The CDR3 DNA follows: TGTGCCAGCAGCCAAGAGGCCCCCAAGCGGTTCTTC. Protein sequence: CASSQEAPKRFF.